This T cell receptor beta chain was profiled in a study of blood T cell repertoires in COVID-19. Study-level information: The analysed material was cDNA or gDNA that came from T cells, B-cell-depleted T cells, or PBMCs.

Germline-derived CDR1 and CDR2 are LGHNT and FRNRAP. J lost 3 bases, V lost 7 bases, and 5 bases had no gene match. The CDR3 consists of 14 residues. TCRdb keeps only in-frame clones here, not all; method: immunoSEQ multiplex PCR. Of around 300,000 clones detected, 70% to 90% appear once; the ten largest clones hold more than 6%. The source of this sequence is a human donor in a cohort sampled during active COVID-19. V usage is TRBV12-5 and J usage is TRBJ1-2; 10 bases match TRBD1. The sample consisted of peripheral blood. This CDR3 is CASARDRGHYGYTF. CDR3 sequence (DNA): TGTGCTAGTGCTAGGGACAGGGGCCACTATGGCTACACCTTC. The whole variable domain, remainder taken from reference TRBV12-5 and TRBJ1-2, is DARVTQTPRHKVTEMGQEVTMRCQPILGHNTVFWYRQTMMQGLELLAYFRNRAPLDDSGMPKDRFSAEMPDATLATLKIQPSEPRDSAVYFCASARDRGHYGYTFGSGTRLTVV.